One sample yielded the 20 T cell receptor beta chains listed below, sequenced in a study of T cells in Graves' hyperthyroidism and ophthalmopathy. The investigators amplified TCR beta CDR3 regions from RNA transcripts. Initially, a first-round RT-PCR of the TCR CDR3 employed the HTBI primer set. Each CDR3 protein gets one entry after TCRdb re-called the multiplex PCR reads with MiXCR. The table has some 580,000 distinct CDR3 sequences, 16% seen once. Sequencing was performed on blood. These receptors originate from a woman between 35 and 50 years old with Graves' ophthalmopathy.

There are many counts of this clonotype. The rearrangement joins TRBV30 to TRBJ2-1; 8 nucleotides agree with TRBD2. Trimming cost V 2 bases and J 8 bases; bases outside gene matches: 11. Germline CDR1 reads GTSNPN; CDR2 reads SVGIG (reference sequence). The CDR3 has 15 amino acids. The CDR3 DNA reads as TGTGCCTGGAGTCGAGCGGGGGCTTTTACGGATGAGCAGTTCTTC. It encodes CAWSRAGAFTDEQFF.

This clonotype was picked up many times. The gene calls are TRBV5-5 and TRBJ1-5; D possibly corresponds to TRBD1 (6 bases). In germline, CDR1 is SGHKS, CDR2 YYEKEE (reference sequence). This CDR3 has 16 amino acids. V shed 0 bases and J shed 3 bases, with 13 bases lying between them. CDR3 amino acids: CASSLGFRDTNQPQHF. The CDR3 DNA sequence: TGTGCCAGCAGCTTGGGTTTCCGGGACACCAATCAGCCCCAGCATTTT.

The rearrangement joins TRBV30 to TRBJ2-3; 11 bases map to TRBD1. This CDR3 is built from 16 residues. Per the germline V gene, CDR1 is GTSNPN and CDR2 is SVGIG (reference sequence). V lost 1 base, J lost 2 bases, and 5 bases stayed unmatched. In DNA form, the CDR3 reads TGTGCCTGGAGTGACGGACAGGGGGCCACCACAGATACGCAGTATTTT. Its protein is CAWSDGQGATTDTQYF.

Ten or more counts support this clonotype. The chain is built from TRBV5-1 and TRBJ2-3; TRBD2 matches 8 bases. V was pared by 3 bases and J by 3 bases, with 6 bases of the junction left unmatched. Germline V lookup: CDR1 SGHRS, CDR2 YFSETQ. The CDR3 runs to 15 residues. In nucleotides, the CDR3 is TGCGCCAGCAGCTGGTCCGGGACTAGAACAGATACGCAGTATTTT. Amino acids: CASSWSGTRTDTQYF. The full variable domain, completed using reference TRBV5-1 and TRBJ2-3, is KAGVTQTPRYLIKTRGQQVTLSCSPISGHRSVSWYQQTPGQGLQFLFEYFSETQRNKGNFPGRFSGRQFSNSRSEMNVSTLELGDSALYLCASSWSGTRTDTQYFGPGTRLTVL.

This clonotype was seen more than once but under ten times. The J gene is TRBJ1-3, the V gene TRBV5-1, with D tentatively TRBD1 (6 bases). The CDR3 is made up of 17 amino acids. Per germline, CDR1 SGHRS and CDR2 YFSETQ. Trimming removed 4 bases from V and 0 bases from J, with 17 bases in between. CDR3 nucleotide sequence: TGCGCCAGCAGCACGGGACATACCGACTACTCTGGAAACACCATATATTTT. Translating it yields CASSTGHTDYSGNTIYF.

In its sample, this clonotype was seen once. The V gene is TRBV19, the J gene TRBJ1-5; no firm D call. From germline, CDR1 is LNHDA and CDR2 SQIVND (reference sequence). CDR3 length: 14 amino acids. Trimming shortened V by 1 base and J by 4 bases, and 8 bases separated the two germline ends. CDR3 amino acids: CASSIVERNQPQHF. The DNA for the CDR3 is TGTGCCAGTAGTATAGTCGAAAGGAATCAGCCCCAGCATTTT. Full variable domain (missing parts from reference TRBV19 and TRBJ1-5): DGGITQSPKYLFRKEGQNVTLSCEQNLNHDAMYWYRQDPGQGLRLIYYSQIVNDFQKGDIAEGYSVSREKKESFPLTVTSAQKNPTAFYLCASSIVERNQPQHFGDGTRLSIL.

The rearrangement links TRBV6-1 to TRBJ2-2; perhaps D is TRBD1 or TRBD2 (5 bases each). CDR1 and CDR2 from the germline V gene are MNHNS and SASEGT. The V and J ends lost 6 bases and 4 bases respectively, with 12 bases between them. CDR3 length equals 14 residues. CDR3 in DNA: TGTGCCAGCAGACCGGGACGGACCACCGGGGAGCTGTTTTTT. Translating gives CASRPGRTTGELFF.

The chain uses TRBV28 and TRBJ1-2; 8 nucleotides agree with TRBD1. Trimming took 3 bases from V and 5 from J; bases not matched to a gene: 8. CDR1 is MDHEN and CDR2 is SYDVKM in the germline V gene. The CDR3 has 15 amino acids. The CDR3 loop is CASSFQGAQVYGYTF. Written as DNA, the CDR3 is TGTGCCAGCAGTTTTCAGGGGGCCCAGGTTTATGGCTACACCTTC.

The chain couples TRBV29-1 to TRBJ1-2, with D uncertain. Trimming shortened V by 3 bases and J by 7 bases, and 9 bases separated the two germline ends. Germline V gene sequence: CDR1 SQVTM, CDR2 ANQGSEA. CDR3 size: 11 residues. DNA of the CDR3: TGCAGCGTTGAGTCCGGGTTTGGCTACACCTTC. This codes for CSVESGFGYTF.

As DNA, the CDR3 is TGTGCCTGGAGTCCAAAGATGCCTCTGATCCATGGCTACACCTTC. This sequence encodes CAWSPKMPLIHGYTF. V and J are TRBV30 and TRBJ1-2; D ambiguous. V gave up 2 bases and J gave up 6 bases, with 19 bases separating them. Germline values: CDR1 GTSNPN, CDR2 SVGIG (reference sequence). There are 15 residues in the CDR3.

V and J are TRBV2 and TRBJ2-5; D may correspond to TRBD1 or TRBD2 (5 bases each). The CDR3 consists of 16 residues. Germline CDR1 and CDR2: SNHLY and FYNNEI. V was pared by 2 bases and J by 2 bases, with 15 bases between. The CDR3 is CASSENQGEWQETQYF. The CDR3, as DNA: TGTGCCAGCAGTGAAAATCAGGGAGAGTGGCAAGAGACCCAGTACTTC.

This clonotype was found a few times. The gene calls are TRBV20-1 and TRBJ2-5, with a weak D call TRBD1 (6 bases). The CDR3 consists of 14 residues. Germline CDR1 DFQATT, CDR2 SNEGSKA (reference sequence). With 4 bases removed from V and 1 base from J, the gap between germline ends came to 13 bases. The CDR3 here is CSATFLGGQETQYF. Here the CDR3 DNA reads TGCAGTGCTACCTTCCTAGGGGGCCAAGAGACCCAGTACTTC.

Ten or more counts support this clonotype. This chain links TRBV28 with TRBJ1-4; D might be TRBD1 (5 bases). V was clipped by 6 bases and J by 0 bases, with 11 bases between them. Germline V gene lookup returns CDR1 MDHEN and CDR2 SYDVKM. The CDR3 totals 15 residues. The CDR3 DNA is TGTGCCAGCAGCGACGGGGGTGCAACTAATGAAAAACTGTTTTTT. Translation gives CASSDGGATNEKLFF.

This clonotype was counted at least ten times. V is TRBV20-1 and J is TRBJ1-2, with unresolved D. This CDR3 spans 14 amino acids. From germline, CDR1 is DFQATT and CDR2 SNEGSKA (reference sequence). V was cut by 0 bases and J by 7 bases, with 15 bases left in between. The CDR3 DNA reads TGCAGTGCTAGAGATCGGGGTCAGGCGGGTGGCTACACCTTC. Its translation: CSARDRGQAGGYTF.

This clonotype has ten or more counts. The V gene is TRBV12-3 or TRBV12-4, the J gene TRBJ1-2; D uncertain. V lost 10 bases to trimming and J lost 3 bases, with 15 bases between them. CDR3 size: 13 residues. In DNA, the CDR3 is TGTGCCACGCGACTGGGCGGGGACTATGGCTACACCTTC. It codes for CATRLGGDYGYTF.

This clonotype was seen only a few times. This rearrangement joins TRBV28 to TRBJ2-2; TRBD1 matches at 9 bases. CDR3 size: 15 residues. CDR1 MDHEN and CDR2 SYDVKM come from the germline V gene. V lost 4 bases and J lost 6; bases outside the gene matches: 6. CDR3 loop: CASSSPGQGAGELFF. In DNA form, the CDR3 reads TGTGCCAGCAGTTCACCGGGACAGGGAGCCGGGGAGCTGTTTTTT. Supplemented by reference TRBV28 and TRBJ2-2, the full variable domain reads DVKVTQSSRYLVKRTGEKVFLECVQDMDHENMFWYRQDPGLGLRLIYFSYDVKMKEKGDIPEGYSVSREKKERFSLILESASTNQTSMYLCASSSPGQGAGELFFGEGSRLTVL.

Ten or more counts support this clonotype. This chain links TRBV12-3 or TRBV12-4 with TRBJ1-6, with TRBD1 as a possible D gene (6 bases). V was cut by 6 bases and J by 7 bases, with 16 bases left in between. The CDR3 is made up of 15 amino acids. The CDR3 is CASREPGAGNSPLHF. Written as DNA, the CDR3 is TGTGCCAGCAGAGAGCCGGGGGCAGGAAATTCACCCCTCCACTTT.

J is TRBJ2-4 and V is TRBV5-1; D remains ambiguous. Germline V gene sequence: CDR1 SGHRS, CDR2 YFSETQ. The CDR3 extends over 14 amino acids. Trimming removed 3 bases from V and 5 bases from J, with 12 bases in between. This CDR3 is CASSSQPDENIQYF. The CDR3 bases are TGCGCCAGCAGCTCACAGCCTGATGAAAACATTCAGTACTTC.

For this clonotype: A much more abundant neighbour one base away suggests this may be a read error. The V call is TRBV2, the J call TRBJ2-5, with 10 bases aligning to TRBD1. CDR1 SNHLY and CDR2 FYNNEI come from the germline V gene. This CDR3 region has 14 residues. The CDR3 is CGSRDRGARETQYF. The CDR3 coding sequence is TGTGGCAGCAGGGACAGGGGAGCGAGGGAGACCCAGTACTTC.

As to this clonotype: A much bigger clone sits one base away, suggesting this may be a read error. The rearrangement joins TRBV7-2 to TRBJ2-5; possibly TRBD1 or TRBD2 for D (5 bases each). In germline, CDR1 is SGHTA, CDR2 FQGNSA. V was clipped by 5 bases and J by 10 bases, with 11 bases between them. This CDR3 comprises 11 residues. The CDR3 spells CASSPLGDQYF. In DNA form, the CDR3 reads TGTGCCAGCAGCCCCCTGGGGGACCAGTACTTC.